These 9 T cell receptor beta chains were sequenced from one sample in a study of cytomegalovirus exposure and HLA in healthy donors (dated by TCRdb to 2015 to 2018). Library preparation used the immunoSEQ multiplex PCR assay. For the multiplex PCR, a mixture combining 60 forward primers for TCR Vbeta segments and 13 reverse primers for TCR Jbeta segments was used. The table comes from immuneACCESS by way of TCRdb, which keeps in-frame sequences with V and J called. Part of the clones is missing from these tables; in studies checked, under half for an unresolved V gene and the rest for unknown reasons. In this sample the table shows approximately 280,000 clones, 86% of which occur a single time. 3.5% to 4.5% of the sample is held by the ten biggest clonotypes. The sample consisted of PBMCs. These receptors were obtained from a middle-aged man in good health and CMV-seropositive.

This sequence joins TRBV7-9 and TRBJ2-7, with 9 bases identical to TRBD2. This CDR3 is built from 17 residues. The germline V gene has CDR1 SEHNR and CDR2 FQNEAQ (reference sequence). Trimming removed 5 bases from V and 1 base from J; junction bases left unmatched: 12. Here the CDR3 DNA reads TGTGCCAGCAGCCCGACCGGGGTGGCGGGAGGGTCCTACGAGCAGTACTTC. As protein: CASSPTGVAGGSYEQYF.

The chain joins TRBV5-5 to TRBJ2-4, with TRBD2 matching over 7 bases. The V gene's germline CDR1 is SGHKS and CDR2 YYEKEE (reference sequence). The CDR3 is 15 residues long. The ends lost 4 bases at V and 8 bases at J; junction bases unmatched: 12. CDR3 residues: CASSQMTGGSHIQYF. The DNA of the CDR3 is TGTGCCAGCAGCCAAATGACGGGGGGTAGCCACATTCAGTACTTC.

The sample holds one count of this clone. The chain couples TRBV28 to TRBJ2-5, with TRBD2 matching over 7 bases. CDR3 size: 16 residues. With 8 bases clipped from V and 3 bases from J, the junction kept 15 bases outside the gene matches. The V gene's germline CDR1 is MDHEN and CDR2 SYDVKM. The CDR3 sequence: CASRPMAGRGEETQYF. In DNA, the CDR3 is TGTGCCAGCCGCCCTATGGCAGGCCGGGGGGAAGAGACCCAGTACTTC.

V and J are TRBV7-9 and TRBJ1-5; TRBD1 is a possible D gene (5 bases). CDR1 is SEHNR and CDR2 is FQNEAQ in the germline V gene (reference sequence). This CDR3 contains 16 residues. V was shortened by 1 base and J by 4 bases, with 14 bases between the two germline ends. The CDR3 DNA is TGTGCCAGCAGCTTAGGACGGGGGGTCTGGAATCAGCCCCAGCATTTT. Amino acids: CASSLGRGVWNQPQHF.

The chain uses TRBV10-2 and TRBJ1-2; D gene uncertain. Germline V gene sequence: CDR1 WSHSY, CDR2 SAAADI. The CDR3 runs to 13 residues. Trimming cost V 3 bases and J 4 bases, with 9 bases left between them. The CDR3 DNA sequence: TGCGCCAGCAGTGAATCACAGAGCTATGGCTACACCTTC. Protein sequence: CASSESQSYGYTF.

The genes are TRBV7-2 and TRBJ2-3; TRBD2 aligns across 9 bases. This CDR3 is 16 amino acids long. Germline CDR1 and CDR2: SGHTA and FQGNSA. The junction had 6 bases not matched to a gene; V was cut back by 3 bases and J by 2 bases. This chain's CDR3 is CASSFYSSGTTDTQYF. The DNA of the CDR3 is TGTGCCAGCAGCTTTTACTCTAGCGGGACCACAGATACGCAGTATTTT.

J is TRBJ1-2 and V is TRBV6-6; 9 bases map to TRBD1. The CDR3 is 14 residues long. Trimming cost V 4 bases and J 5 bases; bases outside gene matches: 5. Per the germline V gene, CDR1 is MNHNY and CDR2 is SVGAGI (reference sequence). CDR3 DNA: TGTGCCAGCAGTTGGGACAGGGATTGGTATGGCTACACCTTC. The encoded protein is CASSWDRDWYGYTF.

The chain joins TRBV2 to TRBJ2-7; D might be TRBD1 (6 bases). V was trimmed by 6 bases and J by 5 bases, leaving 11 bases between them. From germline, CDR1 is SNHLY and CDR2 FYNNEI. This CDR3 region has 12 residues. The CDR3 region is CASRPQGNEQYF. CDR3 bases: TGTGCCAGCAGGCCCCAGGGGAACGAGCAGTACTTC.

The chain employs TRBV4-3 and TRBJ2-2; tentative D call: TRBD1 (5 bases). The length of the CDR3 is 14 residues. V was pared by 0 bases and J by 5 bases, with 7 bases between. The V gene's germline CDR1 is LGHNA and CDR2 YSLEER. In nucleotides, the CDR3 is TGCGCCAGCAGCCAAGAACCAGGGACCGGGGAGCTGTTTTTT. Translating it yields CASSQEPGTGELFF.